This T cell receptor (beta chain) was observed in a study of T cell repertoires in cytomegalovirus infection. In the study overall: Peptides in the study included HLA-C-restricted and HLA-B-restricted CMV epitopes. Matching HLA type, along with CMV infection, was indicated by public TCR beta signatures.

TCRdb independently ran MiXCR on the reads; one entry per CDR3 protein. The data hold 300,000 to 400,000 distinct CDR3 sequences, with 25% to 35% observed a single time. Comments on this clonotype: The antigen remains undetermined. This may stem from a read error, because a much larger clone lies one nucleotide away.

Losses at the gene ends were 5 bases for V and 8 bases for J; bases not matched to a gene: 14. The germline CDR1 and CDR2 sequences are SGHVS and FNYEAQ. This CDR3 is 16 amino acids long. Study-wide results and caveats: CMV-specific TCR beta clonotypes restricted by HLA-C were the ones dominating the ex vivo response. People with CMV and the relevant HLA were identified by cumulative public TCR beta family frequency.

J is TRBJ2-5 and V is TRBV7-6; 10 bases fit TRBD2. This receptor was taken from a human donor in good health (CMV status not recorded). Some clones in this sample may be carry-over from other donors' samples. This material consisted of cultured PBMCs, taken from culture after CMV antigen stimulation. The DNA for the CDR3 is TGTGCCAGCAGCACAGAGCGGGGGGGGGAAAGAGGAACCCAGTACTTC. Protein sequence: CASSTERGGERGTQYF.